The 6 T cell receptor beta chains below were found in one sample sequenced in a study of T cell repertoires in cytomegalovirus infection. TCRdb analysed the reads with MiXCR anew, one entry per CDR3 protein. The table records approximately 700,000 distinct CDR3 sequences, 35% to 40% of them present only once. Sequencing used PBMCs. Receptors were obtained from a human donor in good health (CMV status not recorded). Some clones in this sample may be carry-over from other donors' samples.

This rearrangement joins TRBV28 to TRBJ2-1; 7 bases match TRBD2. The CDR3 extends over 17 amino acids. CDR1 is MDHEN and CDR2 is SYDVKM in the germline V gene. V lost 3 bases and J lost 1; bases outside the gene matches: 9. The CDR3 nucleotides read TGTGCCAGCAGTTTCCCCCTGCGGGAGATATCCTACAATGAGCAGTTCTTC. It codes for CASSFPLREISYNEQFF.

This clonotype has just a few counts. The chain combines TRBV6-1 with TRBJ2-7, with TRBD2 matching 8 bases. This CDR3 has 14 amino acids. V dropped 6 bases and J dropped 0; count of bases not matched to a gene: 4. Germline CDR1 reads MNHNS; CDR2 reads SASEGT. CDR3 nucleotides: TGTGCCAGCAGAGGCGGGAGGACCTCCTACGAGCAGTACTTC. Its translation: CASRGGRTSYEQYF.

The rearrangement joins TRBV10-3 to TRBJ1-1; D remains unclear. Germline V CDR1 and CDR2: ENHRY, SYGVKD. The V gene lost 3 bases and the J gene lost 2 bases, with 10 bases spanning the gap. The CDR3 totals 14 residues. The CDR3 region has the DNA TGTGCCATCAGTGATCGGGGTATAAACACTGAAGCTTTCTTT. Encoded protein: CAISDRGINTEAFF.

Notes on this clonotype: No conserved phenylalanine or tryptophan is present at the end of the CDR3, so a read error is the likely explanation. The chain uses TRBV5-4 and TRBJ2-1; the match to TRBD2 covers 14 bases. The J segment lost 7 bases and the V segment lost 5 bases, leaving 8 bases of the junction unmatched. Germline loops: CDR1 SGHNT, CDR2 YYREEE (reference sequence). The CDR3 consists of 16 residues. The CDR3 nucleotides read TGTGCCAGCAGTCCTGCCGGGACTAGCGGGAGAAATGAGCAGTTCTTA. Protein product: CASSPAGTSGRNEQFL.

This sequence joins TRBV5-1 and TRBJ2-2; 7 bases fit TRBD1. CDR1 SGHRS and CDR2 YFSETQ come from the germline V gene. This CDR3 spans 15 amino acids. With V trimmed by 3 bases and J by 3 bases, 5 bases remained unmatched. The CDR3 nucleotides read TGCGCCAGCAGCTGGGACAGTATGGACACCGGGGAGCTGTTTTTT. Protein: CASSWDSMDTGELFF.

Relative to its sample, this clonotype is medium-sized (0.01 to 0.1%). The chain has TRBV2 and TRBJ2-7; possibly TRBD1 for D (5 bases). The CDR3 is 14 residues long. Germline V gene sequence: CDR1 SNHLY, CDR2 FYNNEI. Trimming pared 8 bases from V and 4 bases from J, leaving 18 bases between. The CDR3 region is CASRQPGPIYEQYF. For the CDR3, the DNA is TGTGCCAGCCGACAGCCCGGGCCAATTTACGAGCAGTACTTC.